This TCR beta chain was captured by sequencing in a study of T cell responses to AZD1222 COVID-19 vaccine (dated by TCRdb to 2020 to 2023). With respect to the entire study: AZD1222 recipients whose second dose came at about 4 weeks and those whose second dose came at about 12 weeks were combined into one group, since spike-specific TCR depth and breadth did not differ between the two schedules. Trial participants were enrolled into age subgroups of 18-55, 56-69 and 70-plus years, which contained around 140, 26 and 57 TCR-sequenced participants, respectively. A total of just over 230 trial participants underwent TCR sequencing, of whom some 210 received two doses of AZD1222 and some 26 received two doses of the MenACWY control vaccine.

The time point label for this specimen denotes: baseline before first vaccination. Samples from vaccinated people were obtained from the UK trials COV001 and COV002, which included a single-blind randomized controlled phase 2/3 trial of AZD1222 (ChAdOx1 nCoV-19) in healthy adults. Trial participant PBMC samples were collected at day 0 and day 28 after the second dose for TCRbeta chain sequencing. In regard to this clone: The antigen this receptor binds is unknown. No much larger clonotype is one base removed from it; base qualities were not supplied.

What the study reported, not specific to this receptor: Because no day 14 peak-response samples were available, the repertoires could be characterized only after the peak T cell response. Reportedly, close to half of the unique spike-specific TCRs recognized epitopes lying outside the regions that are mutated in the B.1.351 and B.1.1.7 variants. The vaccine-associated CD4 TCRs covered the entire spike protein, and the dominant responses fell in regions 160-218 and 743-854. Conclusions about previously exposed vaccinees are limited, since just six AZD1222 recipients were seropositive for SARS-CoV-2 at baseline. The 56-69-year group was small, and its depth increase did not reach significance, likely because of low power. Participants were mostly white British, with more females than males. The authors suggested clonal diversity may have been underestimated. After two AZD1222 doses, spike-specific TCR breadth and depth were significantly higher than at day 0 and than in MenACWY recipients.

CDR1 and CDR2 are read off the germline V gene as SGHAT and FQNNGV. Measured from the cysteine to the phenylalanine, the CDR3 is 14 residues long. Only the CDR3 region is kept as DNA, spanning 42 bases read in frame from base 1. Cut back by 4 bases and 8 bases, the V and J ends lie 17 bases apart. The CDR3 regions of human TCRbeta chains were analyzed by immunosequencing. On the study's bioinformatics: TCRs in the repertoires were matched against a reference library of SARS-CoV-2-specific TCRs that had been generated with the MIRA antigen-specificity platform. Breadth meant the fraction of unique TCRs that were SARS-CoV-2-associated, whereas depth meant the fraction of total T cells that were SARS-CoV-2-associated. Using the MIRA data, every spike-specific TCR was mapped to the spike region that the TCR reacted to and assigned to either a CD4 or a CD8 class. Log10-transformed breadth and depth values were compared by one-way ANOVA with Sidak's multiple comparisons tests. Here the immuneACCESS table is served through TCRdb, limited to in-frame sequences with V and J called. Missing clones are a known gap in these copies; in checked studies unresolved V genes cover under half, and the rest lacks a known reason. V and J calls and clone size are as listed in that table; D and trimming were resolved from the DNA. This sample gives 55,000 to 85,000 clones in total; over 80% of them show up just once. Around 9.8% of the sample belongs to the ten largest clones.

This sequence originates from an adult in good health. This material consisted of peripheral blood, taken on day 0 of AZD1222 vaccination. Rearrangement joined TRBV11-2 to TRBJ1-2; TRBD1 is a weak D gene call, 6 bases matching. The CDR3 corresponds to CASSSTPGVGGYTF. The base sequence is TGTGCCAGCAGCTCGACACCAGGGGTAGGCGGCTACACCTTC. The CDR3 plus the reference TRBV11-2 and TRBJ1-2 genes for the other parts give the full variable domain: EAGVAQSPRYKIIEKRQSVAFWCNPISGHATLYWYQQILGQGPKLLIQFQNNGVVDDSQLPKDRFSAERLKGVDSTLKIQPAKLEDSAVYLCASSSTPGVGGYTFGSGTRLTVV.